This TCR beta chain was obtained from a study of radiotherapy plus CTLA-4 blockade in lung cancer. Points from the study as a whole: Blood saw expansion of tumor-derived TCR clones after radiotherapy plus ipilimumab.

Chemo-refractory metastatic non-small-cell lung cancer patients were treated with focal radiation plus CTLA-4 blockade with ipilimumab. A note on this clone: No antigen is known for it.

Method: immunoSEQ multiplex PCR; TCRdb's copy keeps in-frame clones and lacks some. The repertoire has around 110,000 clones, roughly four fifths of them found once; the top ten carry about 3.5%. The germline CDR1 and CDR2 sequences are SGHTA and FQGNSA. The V and J ends lost 0 bases and 9 bases respectively, with 14 bases between them. The CDR3 has 15 amino acids. This TCR derives from a human donor with non-small cell lung cancer that progressed on radiotherapy plus ipilimumab. Some clones in this sample may be carry-over from other donors' samples. J is TRBJ2-2 and V is TRBV7-2, with D tentatively TRBD2 (5 bases). Sample: peripheral blood, taken from a patient treated with radiotherapy plus ipilimumab. The CDR3 DNA is TGTGCCAGCAGCTTAGCGCCTCCCCCGGGGAGGGAGCTGTTTTTT. Residues: CASSLAPPPGRELFF.